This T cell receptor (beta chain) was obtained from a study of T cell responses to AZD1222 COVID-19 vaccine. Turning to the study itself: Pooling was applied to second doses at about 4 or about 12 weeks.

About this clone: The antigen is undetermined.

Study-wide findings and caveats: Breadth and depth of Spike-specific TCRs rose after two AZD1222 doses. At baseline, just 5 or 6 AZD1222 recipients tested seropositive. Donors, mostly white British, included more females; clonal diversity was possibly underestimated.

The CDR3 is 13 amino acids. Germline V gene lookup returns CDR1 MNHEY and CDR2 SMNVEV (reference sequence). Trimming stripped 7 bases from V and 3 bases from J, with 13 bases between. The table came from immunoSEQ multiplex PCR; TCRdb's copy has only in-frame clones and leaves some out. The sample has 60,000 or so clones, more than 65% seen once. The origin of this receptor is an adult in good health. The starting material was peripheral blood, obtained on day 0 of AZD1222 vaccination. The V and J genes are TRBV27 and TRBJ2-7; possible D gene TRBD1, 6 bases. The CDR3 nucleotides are TGTGCCAGCAAGGAAGGGGGTCGCTACGAGCAGTACTTC. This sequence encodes CASKEGGRYEQYF.